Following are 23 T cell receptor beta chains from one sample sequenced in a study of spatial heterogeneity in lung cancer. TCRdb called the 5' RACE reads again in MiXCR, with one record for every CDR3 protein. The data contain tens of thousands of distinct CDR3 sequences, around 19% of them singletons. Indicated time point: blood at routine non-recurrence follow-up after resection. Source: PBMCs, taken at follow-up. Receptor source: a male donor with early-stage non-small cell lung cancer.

The CDR3 coding sequence is TGTGCCAGCACCTACGCCCCTAACTATGGCTACACCTTC. Protein sequence: CASTYAPNYGYTF. The rearrangement uses TRBV12-3 or TRBV12-4 and TRBJ1-2; D call uncertain. Trimming shortened V by 7 bases and J by 0 bases, and 9 bases separated the two germline ends. The CDR3 length is 13 residues.

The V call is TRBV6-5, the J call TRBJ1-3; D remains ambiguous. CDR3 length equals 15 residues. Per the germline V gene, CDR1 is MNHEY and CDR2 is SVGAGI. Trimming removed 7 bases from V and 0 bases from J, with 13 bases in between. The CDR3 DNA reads TGTGCCAGCAAAACGACCGGAGTCTCTGGAAACACCATATATTTT. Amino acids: CASKTTGVSGNTIYF.

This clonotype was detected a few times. Written as DNA, the CDR3 is TGCGCCAGCAGCCGTGGGGTACAAGAGACCCAGTACTTC. It encodes CASSRGVQETQYF. The chain has TRBV4-1 and TRBJ2-5; no clear D gene. The CDR3 sequence is 13 residues long. Trimming stripped 4 bases from V and 2 bases from J, with 8 bases between. Germline CDR1 reads MGHRA; CDR2 reads YSYEKL.

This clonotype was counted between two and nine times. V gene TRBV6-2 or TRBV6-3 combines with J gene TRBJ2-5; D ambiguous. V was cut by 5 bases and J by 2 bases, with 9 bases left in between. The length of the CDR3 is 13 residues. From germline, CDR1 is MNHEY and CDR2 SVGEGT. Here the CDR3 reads CASSQLLQETQYF. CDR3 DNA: TGTGCCAGCAGTCAACTCCTGCAAGAGACCCAGTACTTC.

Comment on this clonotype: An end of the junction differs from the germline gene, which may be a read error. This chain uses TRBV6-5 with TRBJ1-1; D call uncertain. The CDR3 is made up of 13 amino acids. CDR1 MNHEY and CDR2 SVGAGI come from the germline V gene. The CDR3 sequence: CASGYQLGTEAFF. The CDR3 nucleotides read TGTGCCAGCGGTTACCAGTTGGGGACTGAAGCTTTCTTT.

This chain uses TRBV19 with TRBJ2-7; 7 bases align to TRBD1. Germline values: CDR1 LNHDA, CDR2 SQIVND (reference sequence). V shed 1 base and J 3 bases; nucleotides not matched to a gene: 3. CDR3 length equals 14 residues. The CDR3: CASSIGTGDYEQYV. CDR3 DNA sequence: TGTGCCAGTAGTATAGGGACAGGAGACTACGAGCAGTACGTC.

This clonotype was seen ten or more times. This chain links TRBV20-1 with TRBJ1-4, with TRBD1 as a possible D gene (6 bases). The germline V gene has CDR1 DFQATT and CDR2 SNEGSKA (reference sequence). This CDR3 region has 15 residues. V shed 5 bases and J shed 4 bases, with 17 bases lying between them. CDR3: CSARGHWDLNEKLFF. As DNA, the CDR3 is TGCAGTGCTCGGGGACATTGGGACCTTAATGAAAAACTGTTTTTT.

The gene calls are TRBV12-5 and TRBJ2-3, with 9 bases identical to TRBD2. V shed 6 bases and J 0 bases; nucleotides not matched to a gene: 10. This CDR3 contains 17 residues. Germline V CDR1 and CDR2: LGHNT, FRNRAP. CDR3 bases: TGTGCTAGTGGGCCCGGGGGACTAGCCTCTAGCACAGATACGCAGTATTTT. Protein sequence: CASGPGGLASSTDTQYF.

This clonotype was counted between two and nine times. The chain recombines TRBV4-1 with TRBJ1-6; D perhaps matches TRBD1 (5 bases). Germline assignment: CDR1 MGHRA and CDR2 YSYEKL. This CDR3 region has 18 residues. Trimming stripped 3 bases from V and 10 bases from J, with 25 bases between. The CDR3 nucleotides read TGCGCCAGCAGCCACCCCCTGAGGGGACCTCTAAGCAAGTCACCCCTCCACTTT. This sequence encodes CASSHPLRGPLSKSPLHF.

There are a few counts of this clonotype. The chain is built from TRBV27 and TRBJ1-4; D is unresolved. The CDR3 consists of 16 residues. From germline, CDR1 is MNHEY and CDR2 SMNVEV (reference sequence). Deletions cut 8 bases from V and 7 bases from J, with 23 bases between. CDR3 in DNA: TGTGCCAGCGCCCCCCCTCACAGAGGAAGCTTTGAAAAACTGTTTTTT. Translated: CASAPPHRGSFEKLFF.

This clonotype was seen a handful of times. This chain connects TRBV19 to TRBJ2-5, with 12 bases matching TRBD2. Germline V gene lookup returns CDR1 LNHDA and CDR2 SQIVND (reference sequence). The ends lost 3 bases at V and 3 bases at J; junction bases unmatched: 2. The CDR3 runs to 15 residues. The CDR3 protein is CASSIWTSGEETQYF. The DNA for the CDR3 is TGTGCCAGTAGTATCTGGACTAGCGGGGAAGAGACCCAGTACTTC.

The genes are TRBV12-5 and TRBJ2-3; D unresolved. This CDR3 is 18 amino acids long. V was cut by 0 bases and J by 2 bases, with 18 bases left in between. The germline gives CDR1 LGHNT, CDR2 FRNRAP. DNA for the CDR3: TGTGCTAGTGGTTTGGTGACGGATGGTACAGTACACACAGATACGCAGTATTTT. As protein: CASGLVTDGTVHTDTQYF.

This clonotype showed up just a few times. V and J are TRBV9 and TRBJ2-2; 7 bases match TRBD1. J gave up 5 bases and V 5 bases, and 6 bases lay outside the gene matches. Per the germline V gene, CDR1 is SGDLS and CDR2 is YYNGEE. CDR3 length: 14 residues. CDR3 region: CASRMTGNTGELFF. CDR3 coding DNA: TGTGCCAGCAGGATGACAGGGAATACCGGGGAGCTGTTTTTT.

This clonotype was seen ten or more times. The CDR3 nucleotides read TGTGCCAGCAGCCGGGGGGGTGGCACAGATACGCAGTATTTT. Its translation is CASSRGGGTDTQYF. The rearrangement links TRBV7-2 to TRBJ2-3; TRBD2 matches 8 bases. The CDR3 contains 14 residues. The V segment lost 5 bases and the J segment 1 base; nucleotides outside the gene matches: 2. The germline V gene encodes CDR1 SGHTA and CDR2 FQGNSA.

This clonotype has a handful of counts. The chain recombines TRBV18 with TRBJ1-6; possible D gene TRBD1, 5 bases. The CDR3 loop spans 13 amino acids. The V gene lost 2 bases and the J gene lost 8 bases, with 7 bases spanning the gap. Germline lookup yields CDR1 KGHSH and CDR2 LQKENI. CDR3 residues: CASSPGGDSPLHF. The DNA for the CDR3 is TGTGCCAGCTCACCAGGGGGAGATTCACCCCTCCACTTT. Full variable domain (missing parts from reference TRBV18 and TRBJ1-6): NAGVMQNPRHLVRRRGQEARLRCSPMKGHSHVYWYRQLPEEGLKFMVYLQKENIIDESGMPKERFSAEFPKEGPSILRIQQVVRGDSAAYFCASSPGGDSPLHFGNGTRLTVT.

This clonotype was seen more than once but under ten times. CDR3 in DNA: TGCGCCAGCAGCCAAGAGTTCCCGACCGGGACAGCCTATGGCTACACCTTC. Its translation is CASSQEFPTGTAYGYTF. The gene calls are TRBV4-1 and TRBJ1-2; 7 nucleotides line up with TRBD1. This CDR3 spans 17 amino acids. CDR1 and CDR2 from the germline V gene are MGHRA and YSYEKL. J lost 4 bases, V lost 0 bases, and 11 bases had no gene match.

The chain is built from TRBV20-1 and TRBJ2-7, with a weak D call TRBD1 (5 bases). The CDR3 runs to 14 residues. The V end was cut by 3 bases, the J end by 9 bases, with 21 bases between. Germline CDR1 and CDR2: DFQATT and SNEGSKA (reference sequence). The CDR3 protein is CSARIQADGSGQYF. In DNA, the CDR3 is TGCAGTGCTAGGATACAGGCCGACGGTAGTGGGCAGTACTTC.

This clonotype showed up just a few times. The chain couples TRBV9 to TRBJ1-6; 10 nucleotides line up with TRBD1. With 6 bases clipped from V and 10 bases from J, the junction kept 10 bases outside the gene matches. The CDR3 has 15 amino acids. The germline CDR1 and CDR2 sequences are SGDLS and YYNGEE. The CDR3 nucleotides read TGTGCCAGCAACCTAGGGACAGGGGACGGGTCACCCCTCCACTTT. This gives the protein CASNLGTGDGSPLHF.

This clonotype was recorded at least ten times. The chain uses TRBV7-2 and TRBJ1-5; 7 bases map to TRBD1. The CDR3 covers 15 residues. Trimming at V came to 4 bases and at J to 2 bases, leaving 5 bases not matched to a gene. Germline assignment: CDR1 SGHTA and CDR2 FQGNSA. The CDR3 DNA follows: TGTGCCAGCAGCTCCCAGGGGACAGGCAATCAGCCCCAGCATTTT. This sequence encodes CASSSQGTGNQPQHF.

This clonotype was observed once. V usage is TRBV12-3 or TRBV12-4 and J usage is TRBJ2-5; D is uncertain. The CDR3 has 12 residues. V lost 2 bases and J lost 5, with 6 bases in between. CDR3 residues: CASSLLGETQYF. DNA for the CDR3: TGTGCCAGCAGTTTATTAGGCGAGACCCAGTACTTC.

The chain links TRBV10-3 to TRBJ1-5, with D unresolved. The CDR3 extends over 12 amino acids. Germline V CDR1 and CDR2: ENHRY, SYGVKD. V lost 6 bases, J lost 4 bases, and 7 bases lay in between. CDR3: CAISSVNQPQHF. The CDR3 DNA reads TGTGCCATCAGCTCGGTTAATCAGCCCCAGCATTTT.

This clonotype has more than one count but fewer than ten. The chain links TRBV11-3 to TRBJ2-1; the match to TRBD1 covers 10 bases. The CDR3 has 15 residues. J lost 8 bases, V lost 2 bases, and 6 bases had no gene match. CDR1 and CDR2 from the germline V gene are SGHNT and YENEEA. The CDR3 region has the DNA TGTGCCAGCAGCTTAAACCGGGACAGGGGCCATGAGCAGTTCTTC. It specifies CASSLNRDRGHEQFF.

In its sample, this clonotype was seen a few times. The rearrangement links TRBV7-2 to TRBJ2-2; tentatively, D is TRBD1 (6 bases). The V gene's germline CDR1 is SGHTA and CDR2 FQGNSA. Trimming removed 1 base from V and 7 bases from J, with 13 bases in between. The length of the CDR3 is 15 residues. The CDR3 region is CASSLVGQTGGELFF. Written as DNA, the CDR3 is TGTGCCAGCAGCTTAGTAGGACAGACGGGCGGGGAGCTGTTTTTT.